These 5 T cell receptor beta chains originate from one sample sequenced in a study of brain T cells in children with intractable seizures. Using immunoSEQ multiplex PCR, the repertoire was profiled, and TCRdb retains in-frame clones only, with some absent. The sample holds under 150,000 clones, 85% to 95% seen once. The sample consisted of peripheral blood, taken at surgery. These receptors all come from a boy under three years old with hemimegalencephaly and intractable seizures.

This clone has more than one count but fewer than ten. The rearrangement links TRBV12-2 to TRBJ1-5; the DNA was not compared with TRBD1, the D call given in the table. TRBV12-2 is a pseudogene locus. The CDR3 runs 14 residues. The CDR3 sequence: CASRLRQPNQPQHF. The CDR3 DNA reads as TGTGCAAGTCGCCTACGACAGCCGAATCAGCCCCAGCATTTT.

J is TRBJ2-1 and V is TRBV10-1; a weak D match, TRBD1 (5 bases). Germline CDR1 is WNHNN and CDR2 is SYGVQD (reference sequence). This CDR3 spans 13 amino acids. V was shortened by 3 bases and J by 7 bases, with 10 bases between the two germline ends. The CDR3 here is CASSDYRNNEQFF. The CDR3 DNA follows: TGCGCCAGCAGTGATTACAGGAATAATGAGCAGTTCTTC.

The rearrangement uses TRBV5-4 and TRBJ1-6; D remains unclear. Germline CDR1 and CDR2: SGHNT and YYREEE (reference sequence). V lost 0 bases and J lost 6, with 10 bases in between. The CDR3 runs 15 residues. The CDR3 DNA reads TGTGCCAGCAGCTTGGGTCCGGACTTTAATTCACCCCTCCACTTT. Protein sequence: CASSLGPDFNSPLHF.

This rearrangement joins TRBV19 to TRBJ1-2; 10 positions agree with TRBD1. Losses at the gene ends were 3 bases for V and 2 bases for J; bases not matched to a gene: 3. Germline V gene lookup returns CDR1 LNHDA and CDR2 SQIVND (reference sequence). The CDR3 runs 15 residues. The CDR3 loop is CASSIEGQGNYGYTF. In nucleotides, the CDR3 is TGTGCCAGTAGTATCGAGGGACAGGGGAACTATGGCTACACCTTC. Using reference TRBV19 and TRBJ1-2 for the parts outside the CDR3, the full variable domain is DGGITQSPKYLFRKEGQNVTLSCEQNLNHDAMYWYRQDPGQGLRLIYYSQIVNDFQKGDIAEGYSVSREKKESFPLTVTSAQKNPTAFYLCASSIEGQGNYGYTFGSGTRLTVV.

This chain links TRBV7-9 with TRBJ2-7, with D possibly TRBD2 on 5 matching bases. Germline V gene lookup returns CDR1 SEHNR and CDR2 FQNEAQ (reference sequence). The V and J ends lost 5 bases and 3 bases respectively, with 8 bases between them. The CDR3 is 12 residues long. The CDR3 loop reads CASSPRGYEQYF. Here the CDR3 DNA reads TGTGCCAGCAGCCCTCGGGGCTACGAGCAGTACTTC.